This TCR beta chain was sequenced for a study of blood T cell repertoires in COVID-19. The wider study: From T cells, B-cell-depleted T cells, or PBMCs came the material, which was cDNA or gDNA.

This CDR3 comprises 14 residues. Germline CDR1 and CDR2: SGHNT and YYREEE (reference sequence). V shed 3 bases and J 5 bases; nucleotides not matched to a gene: 2. Methods used by the authors: Researchers report that nucleated cell counts were estimated from reference gene primer amplification. Sequencing was performed with immunoSEQ multiplex PCR; in TCRdb, only in-frame clones are kept and a portion is missing. V and J calls and clone size are given by that table; D and trimming were obtained from the DNA. The data contain some 59,000 clones, around 77% of them singletons. Sequencing was performed on peripheral blood. This clonotype was obtained from an elderly man with active or convalescent COVID-19. The chain couples TRBV5-4 to TRBJ2-3, with TRBD1 matching 11 bases. DNA of the CDR3: TGTGCCAGCAGCTGGGGACAGGGGGTAGATACGCAGTATTTT. It is translated as CASSWGQGVDTQYF.